The clone carrying this TCR beta chain was counted ten times or more. What it recognizes is unknown. The CDR3 totals 14 residues. The ends were cut back, 3 bases at V and 5 bases at J, with 11 bases in the middle. CDR1 and CDR2 from the germline V gene are DFQATT and SNEGSKA (reference sequence). These data belong to a study of regulatory T cells in long-lasting Graves disease. Time point meaning: newly diagnosed GD, antithyroid drugs for less than 3 months. Extracted RNA from PBMCs served as the source of the TCR library. Patients all came to the study from an endocrinology department in Xi'an, China. Study results and caveats: Compared with new cases, persistent Graves' patients showed reduced TCR diversity. A reduction in accuracy may have resulted from the small sample size.

Building of the TCR beta libraries involved iRepertoire HTBI primers and Arm-PCR of CDR3 regions. TCRdb analysed the multiplex PCR reads with MiXCR anew, one entry per CDR3 protein. The table has around 250,000 distinct CDR3 sequences, around 20% seen once; the top ten hold approximately 15%. The sequenced sample was peripheral blood mononuclear cells (PBMCs), obtained at new diagnosis, from a patient treated with antithyroid drugs. The chain joins TRBV20-1 to TRBJ1-6; D gene unclear. The TCR sequence derives from a female donor with Graves disease. The CDR3 DNA follows: TGCAGTGCTAGCCCCCCGGAGGATAATTCACCCCTCCACTTT. Amino acids: CSASPPEDNSPLHF.